The present T cell receptor beta chain was sequenced within a study of identifying expanded T cells in peripheral blood. The CDR3 is 16 amino acids. CDR1 SGHRS and CDR2 YFSETQ come from the germline V gene. V lost 4 bases and J lost 6; bases outside the gene matches: 7. General study results and limits: Approximately two-week clone count variance significantly increased as total template count grew.

Profiling relied on immunoSEQ multiplex PCR, and the TCRdb table lists in-frame clones only, not all of them. The sample includes about 130,000 clones, 86% of them seen just once. Regarding this clone: Its antigen remains unknown.

Collection occurred without any documented infections or immune events in donors. Sequenced input: blood. This sequence originates from a person aged 18-69 years in good health. The chain employs TRBV5-1 and TRBJ2-5, with TRBD2 matching over 15 bases. In DNA form, the CDR3 reads TGCGCCAGCAGCGGGGTGGGACTAGCGGGAGGCCAGACCCAGTACTTC. Protein sequence: CASSGVGLAGGQTQYF.